This TCR beta chain was observed in a study of vaccination and CD4 T cells after COVID-19 (dated by TCRdb to between 2021 and 2024). The study in broad terms: Convalescent patients had a positive SARS-CoV-2 result on nasal swab PCR, and of these patients, several had mild disease and one had severe disease. The convalescent cohort included six males and four females, with two Hispanic individuals, seven Caucasians, two Asians and one multiracial person. Participants got two doses of the Pfizer-BioNTech BNT162b2 vaccine (n=8) or two doses of the Moderna mRNA-1273 vaccine (n=2). Post-COVID blood samples from convalescent patients were collected a median of roughly 100 days after diagnosis, with a range of 35 to 161 days. The time from the second vaccine dose to post-vaccine blood sampling had a median of roughly 70 days and ranged from about 12 to 241 days. The cultures were stimulated with overlapping spike peptide pools from SARS-CoV-2 and from the common cold coronaviruses HCoV-NL63, HCoV-OC43 and HCoV-229E. Control cultures used a CEFX viral epitope pool as positive control, an HIV-1 Nef peptide pool as negative control, or no peptide. The spike-specific CD4+ TCR repertoire was compared before and after mRNA vaccination in under 11 COVID-19 convalescent patients and a handful of infection-naive healthy vaccine recipients.

On this clonotype itself: No cognate antigen has been identified for it. The sample holds no much larger clone one base away, and base qualities are not on file.

Libraries were constructed by PCR. At the Johns Hopkins FTIC core, DNA from the cultured CD4+ T cells underwent TCR sequencing with the Oncomine TCR Beta short-read assay. The QIAamp micro DNA kit was used to extract genomic DNA from the cultured CD4+ T cells. Oncomine TCR Beta libraries from cultured CD4+ T cells were pooled using unique dual indexes and sequenced on an Illumina iSeq 100. The authors' pipeline ran thus. Non-productive sequences were removed, and CDR3s not starting with C, not ending with F or W, or shorter than 7 amino acids were discarded. The MANAFEST web application identified antigen-specific clonotypes by comparing peptide-stimulated wells against reference wells and other culture wells. For a clone to be called positive, the clone needed an FDR below 0.05, an odds ratio above 5, and a productive frequency above 0.1% in at least two of three replicate wells. Clonotypes that were significantly expanded in both SARS-CoV-2 spike wells and at least one common cold coronavirus spike condition were defined as cross-reactive. CDR3 homology was assessed with Levenshtein distances (stringdist) and unrooted phylogenetic trees (ape) in R version 3.6.1. The public reads were quality trimmed at Q25 with fastp and then assembled into clones with MiXCR by TCRdb, keeping productive beta chains. Identical CDR3 proteins give one entry, which carries the most common genes and DNA. The V and J calls reflect TCRdb's pipeline rather than the authors' work. The table for this sample lists about 13,000 distinct CDR3 sequences; roughly 60% of them were counted only once. The ten largest clones add up to about 18% of the sample.

The study at large found these results: In convalescent patients, nearly all vaccine-specific clones (304 of 307) were found to be mono-reactive for SARS-CoV-2 spike rather than cross-reactive with common cold coronaviruses. Although the median number of SARS-CoV-2-reactive clonotypes went up from 21 after infection to some 40 after vaccination, the increase was not significant. Relatively few convalescent patients were included in the study, and early timepoints after natural infection were not analyzed. In convalescent patients, a median 86.3% of post-vaccine SARS-CoV-2-reactive clones were detected only after vaccination, and vaccine-specific priming was suggested by this finding.

From its cysteine to its phenylalanine, the CDR3 spans 15 amino acids. Here the CDR3 DNA is all that survives: 45 bases in frame from base 1. Reading the germline V gene (reference sequence) gives CDR1 SEHNR and CDR2 FQNEAQ. V is reduced by 1 base and J by 2 bases, leaving a spacing of 12 bases between them. The intended sense of this specimen's treatment or condition label: approximately 9-day PBMC culture with coronavirus spike peptide pools or control peptides (ViraFEST assay). To expand antigen-specific T cells with peptide pools and then pick out the expanded clonotypes through TCR sequencing, the study relied on the ViraFEST assay. Positive SARS-CoV-2 PCR tests in the convalescent patients dated from March to December 2020, before Alpha, Beta and Delta variants emerged in the United States. Each well held around 2 million PBMCs cultured with about 9.8 ug/ml peptide pools in IMDM containing 5% human AB serum and around 9 IU/ml IL-2. Half of the culture medium was replaced with fresh IL-2-containing medium on days 3 and 7. After 10 to 11 days of culture, CD4+ T cells were isolated by negative selection using the EasySep CD4+ T cell isolation kit. Ficoll-Paque Plus gradient centrifugation was used to isolate PBMCs from whole blood, and the isolated PBMCs were then either used fresh or cryopreserved at -140C. In general, triplicate wells were set up for every culture condition.

The chain uses TRBV7-9 and TRBJ2-7, with the D gene not confidently named. This sample comprised cultured CD4+ T cells from blood, obtained after SARS-CoV-2 vaccination. The clonotype comes from a human donor with COVID-19. In nucleotides, the sequence is TGTGCCAGCAGCTTAGAGGTATCCTATCCCTACGAGCAGTACTTC. Its translation reads: CASSLEVSYPYEQYF.